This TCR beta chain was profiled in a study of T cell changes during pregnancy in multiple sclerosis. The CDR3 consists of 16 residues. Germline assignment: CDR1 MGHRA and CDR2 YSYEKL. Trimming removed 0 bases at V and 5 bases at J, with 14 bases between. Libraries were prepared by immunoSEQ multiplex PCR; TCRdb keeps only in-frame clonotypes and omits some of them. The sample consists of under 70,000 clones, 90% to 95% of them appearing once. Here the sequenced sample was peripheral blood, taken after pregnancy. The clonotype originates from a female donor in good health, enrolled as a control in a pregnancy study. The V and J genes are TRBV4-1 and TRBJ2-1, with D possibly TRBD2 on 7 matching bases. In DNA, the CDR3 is TGCGCCAGCAGCCAAGAGGGGGGGGCTGTCCACAATGAGCAGTTCTTC. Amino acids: CASSQEGGAVHNEQFF.